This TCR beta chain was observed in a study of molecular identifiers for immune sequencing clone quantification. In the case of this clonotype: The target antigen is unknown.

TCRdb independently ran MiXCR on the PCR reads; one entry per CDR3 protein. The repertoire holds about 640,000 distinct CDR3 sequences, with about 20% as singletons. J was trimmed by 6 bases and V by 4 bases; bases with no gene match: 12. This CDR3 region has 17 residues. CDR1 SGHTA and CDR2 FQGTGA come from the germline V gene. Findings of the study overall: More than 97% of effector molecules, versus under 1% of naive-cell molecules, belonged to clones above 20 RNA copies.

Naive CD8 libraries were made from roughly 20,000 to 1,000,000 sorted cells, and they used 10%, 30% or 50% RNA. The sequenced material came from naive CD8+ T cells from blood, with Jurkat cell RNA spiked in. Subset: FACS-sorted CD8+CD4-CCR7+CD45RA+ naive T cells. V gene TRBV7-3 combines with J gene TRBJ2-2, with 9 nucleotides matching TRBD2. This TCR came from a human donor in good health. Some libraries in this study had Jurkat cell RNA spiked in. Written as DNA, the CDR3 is TGTGCCAGCAGCTCCGAGACTAGCGGAGACGGGCCCGGGGAGCTGTTTTTT. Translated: CASSSETSGDGPGELFF. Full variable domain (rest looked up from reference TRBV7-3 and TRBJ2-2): GAGVSQTPSNKVTEKGKYVELRCDPISGHTALYWYRQSLGQGPEFLIYFQGTGAADDSGLPNDRFFAVRPEGSVSTLKIQRTERGDSAVYLCASSSETSGDGPGELFFGEGSRLTVL.